This T cell receptor (beta chain) emerged from a study of blood T cell repertoires in COVID-19. V lost 0 bases, J lost 1 base, and 9 bases stayed unmatched. This CDR3 region has 18 residues. CDR1 is MNHEY and CDR2 is SVGEGT in the germline V gene. Assay: immunoSEQ multiplex PCR; the TCRdb copy retains only in-frame clones and omits some. The sample contains around 130,000 clones, over 80% of which appear only once. This chain links TRBV6-2 or TRBV6-3 with TRBJ2-3, with 8 bases aligning to TRBD2. Sequenced: PBMCs or T cells enriched from blood (not recorded which). This TCR was recovered from a man under 40 who had recovered from COVID-19. The CDR3: CASSYSMSSGGRTDTQYF. The CDR3 nucleotides are TGTGCCAGCAGTTACTCGATGTCAAGCGGGGGACGCACAGATACGCAGTATTTT.